Listed below are T cell receptor beta chains from one sample, sequenced in a study of a mutant IDH1 vaccine in newly diagnosed glioma. TCRdb keeps only in-frame clones here, not all; method: immunoSEQ multiplex PCR. The sample carries around 92,000 clones, 80% to 90% recorded once. Sample: PBMCs, taken from a glioma patient treated with radiotherapy, temozolomide or both. Receptor source: a woman between 45 and 65 years old with glioma. Both conserved end residues are part of each CDR3. A D gene is named only where the DNA matches it firmly. Size values are once, few and many counts, or a class for expanded clones, and some rows have none.

v_call,d_call,j_call,clone_size,cdr3_nt,cdr3_aa
TRBV19,TRBD1,TRBJ1-1,.,TGTGCCAGTAGTCCGCGACAGGGGTACACTGAAGCTTTCTTT,CASSPRQGYTEAFF
TRBV10-3,.,TRBJ1-5,.,TGTGCCATCAGCCCGGGTAGCAATCAGCCCCAGCATTTT,CAISPGSNQPQHF
TRBV5-1,TRBD1,TRBJ1-3,.,TGCGCCAGCAGCCCGACACAGGGGGCTGGAAACACCATATATTTT,CASSPTQGAGNTIYF
TRBV6-4,.,TRBJ2-6,.,TGTGCCAGCAGCTCCCTCTCTGGGGCCAACGTCCTGACTTTC,CASSSLSGANVLTF
TRBV18,TRBD1,TRBJ1-6,.,TGTGCCAGCTCACCAAGCAGGGGGACCTCACCCCTCCACTTT,CASSPSRGTSPLHF
TRBV13,TRBD1,TRBJ1-3,.,TGTGCCAGCACCTCGAGGAGGGGGCGGCTTTCTGGAAACACCATATATTTT,CASTSRRGRLSGNTIYF
TRBV4-3,.,TRBJ1-2,.,TGCGCCAGCAGCAGCGATCAAGCTAACTATGGCTACACCTTC,CASSSDQANYGYTF
TRBV5-1,.,TRBJ1-2,.,TGCGCCAGCAGCCCTTTAGGACGAGGTGGCTACACCTTC,CASSPLGRGGYTF
TRBV5-6,.,TRBJ2-1,.,TGTGCCAGCAGCTGGGGAGACAGGAACTACAATGAGCAGTTCTTC,CASSWGDRNYNEQFF
TRBV5-1,.,TRBJ2-7,.,TGCGCCAGCAGCCCGAACGGGGGGCAGGCGTCCTACGAGCAGTACTTC,CASSPNGGQASYEQYF
TRBV6-6,TRBD1,TRBJ1-4,.,TGTGCCAGCAGAAAACCGGCAGGGGGAGAAAAACTGTTTTTT,CASRKPAGGEKLFF
TRBV7-2,TRBD2,TRBJ2-5,.,TGTGCCAGCAGCCAGAGCCGGGGGGGGGCCCGAGAGACCCAGTACTTC,CASSQSRGGARETQYF
TRBV30,TRBD1,TRBJ2-5,.,TGTGCCTGGAGTGGACAGGGGATGGAGCAGTACTTC,CAWSGQGMEQYF
TRBV6-6,TRBD1,TRBJ2-7,.,TGTGCCAGCATATCAGGACAGGGAGCCTACGAGCAGTACTTC,CASISGQGAYEQYF
TRBV25-1,.,TRBJ2-7,.,TGTGCCAGCGCGGCAACCTACGAGCAGTACTTC,CASAATYEQYF
TRBV29-1,TRBD2,TRBJ2-1,once,TGCAGCGTTGAAAGGGCTAGCGGGGTGAATGAGCAGTTCTTC,CSVERASGVNEQFF
TRBV5-1,.,TRBJ2-5,.,TGCGCCAGCAGCTTGGGAGAGGGGAGGCAAGAGACCCAGTACTTC,CASSLGEGRQETQYF
TRBV14,.,TRBJ1-4,.,TGTGCCAGCAGCCAAGATCTGAAGGTTGAAAAACTGTTTTTT,CASSQDLKVEKLFF
TRBV19,.,TRBJ2-5,.,TGTGCCAGTAGTGCCTATACGGAAGAGGACCAGTACTTC,CASSAYTEEDQYF
TRBV11-2,.,TRBJ1-5,.,TGTGCCAGCAGCTTAGAGGGGAACAATCAGCCCCAGCATTTT,CASSLEGNNQPQHF
TRBV9,.,TRBJ2-3,.,TGTGCCAGCAGCGTAAGGGGGGACACAGATACGCAGTATTTT,CASSVRGDTDTQYF
TRBV7-8,.,TRBJ2-2,once,TGTGCCAGCAGCTTAGCCGGGGGGCACAGCACCGGGGAGCTGTTTTTT,CASSLAGGHSTGELFF
TRBV29-1,.,TRBJ2-7,.,TGCAGCGTTGAAGATCAAGGAGGCGCGACCTACGAGCAGTACTTC,CSVEDQGGATYEQYF
TRBV28,TRBD1,TRBJ1-1,.,TGTGCCAGCAGTTTAAAGTCGAGGGGGCGAAGCACTGAAGCTTTCTTT,CASSLKSRGRSTEAFF
TRBV4-1,TRBD1,TRBJ2-7,.,TGCGCCAGCAGCCCGCGGACAGGGGGATACGAGCAGTACTTC,CASSPRTGGYEQYF
TRBV4-2,.,TRBJ1-5,.,TGTGCCAGCAGCCAAGTTTTAGGTGGGAATCAGCCCCAGCATTTT,CASSQVLGGNQPQHF
TRBV7-2,.,TRBJ1-5,.,TGTGCCAGCAGCCCAGCCAATCAGCCCCAGCATTTT,CASSPANQPQHF
TRBV18,.,TRBJ1-5,.,TGTGCCAGCTCGGCTCAAGGGGCTAATCAGCCCCAGCATTTT,CASSAQGANQPQHF
TRBV4-3,.,TRBJ2-7,.,TGCGCCAGCAGCCAAGATACGGATTTGGCCAACTACGAGCAGTACTTC,CASSQDTDLANYEQYF
TRBV30,TRBD1,TRBJ2-5,once,TGTGCCTGGAGTCGGGACAGCACCATCCAAGAGACCCAGTACTTC,CAWSRDSTIQETQYF
TRBV6-1,.,TRBJ2-7,.,TGTGCCAGCAGCGACAGGTACGAGCAGTACTTC,CASSDRYEQYF
TRBV11-2,TRBD1,TRBJ1-6,.,TGTGCCACCCAGGGACAGGCCAATTCACCCCTCCACTTT,CATQGQANSPLHF
TRBV18,TRBD1,TRBJ1-1,.,TGTGCCAGCTCACCGGACAGGGGGTACGCTGAAGCTTTCTTT,CASSPDRGYAEAFF
TRBV19,TRBD1,TRBJ1-1,.,TGTGCCACTAGCCTCAGGGGGCGGTGGAGGAACACTGAAGCTTTCTTT,CATSLRGRWRNTEAFF
TRBV29-1,TRBD1,TRBJ1-2,.,TGCAGCACGGTTCGAGACAGGGAGGGCTATGGCTACACCTTC,CSTVRDREGYGYTF
TRBV7-9,.,TRBJ1-2,.,TGTGCCAGCAGCTTAGCAGGAGAGGGCTACACCTTC,CASSLAGEGYTF
TRBV4-2,.,TRBJ1-5,.,TGTGCCAGCAGCCAAAATGACTACGATCAGCCCCAGCATTTT,CASSQNDYDQPQHF
TRBV19,.,TRBJ1-3,.,TGTGCCAGTGGGATCCCGGGCAGAACGAGCTCTGGAAACACCATATATTTT,CASGIPGRTSSGNTIYF
TRBV29-1,TRBD1,TRBJ1-1,.,TGCAGCGTTGAAGGGGACAGCAAGAACACTGAAGCTTTCTTT,CSVEGDSKNTEAFF
TRBV2,TRBD2,TRBJ2-2,.,TGTGCCAGCACCCCGGGACTACGCCCCGGGGAGCTGTTTTTT,CASTPGLRPGELFF
TRBV30,TRBD1,TRBJ1-2,.,TGTGCCTGGAGTCTTGGACAGGGGACAATTTACGGCTACACCTTC,CAWSLGQGTIYGYTF
TRBV5-8,.,TRBJ1-1,.,TGTGCCAGCAGCTTTACCTACACTGAAGCTTTCTTT,CASSFTYTEAFF
TRBV4-1,.,TRBJ2-6,.,TGCGCCAGCAGCCAAGAGGGCGGCTCTGGGGCCAACGTCCTGACTTTC,CASSQEGGSGANVLTF
TRBV5-4,.,TRBJ2-1,few,TGTGCCAGCAGCTCCGAGGGCGGAACCAATGAGCAGTTCTTC,CASSSEGGTNEQFF
TRBV11-3,.,TRBJ1-6,.,TGTGCCAGCCGGCCACAGAGTTATAATTCACCCCTCCACTTT,CASRPQSYNSPLHF
TRBV6-5,.,TRBJ1-5,.,TGTGCCAGCAGTTACATAGGGTACAATCAGCCCCAGCATTTT,CASSYIGYNQPQHF
TRBV7-6,.,TRBJ1-1,.,TGTGCCAGCAGCTTAGACAGGGCTGGGGGCACTGAAGCTTTCTTT,CASSLDRAGGTEAFF
TRBV18,.,TRBJ1-2,.,TGTGCCAGCTCACCACCTAGCATGCCCTATGGCTACACCTTC,CASSPPSMPYGYTF
TRBV5-4,.,TRBJ1-1,few,TGTGCCTATTACCAATGGTTGAACACTGAAGCTTTCTTT,CAYYQWLNTEAFF
TRBV5-1,TRBD1,TRBJ1-2,.,TGCGCCAGCGTGCCCGGAGGGGGCGTCTATGGCTACACCTTC,CASVPGGGVYGYTF
TRBV27,.,TRBJ1-6,.,TGTGCCAGCCTCCCCCAAGGTGGTTCACCCCTCCACTTT,CASLPQGGSPLHF
TRBV7-6,.,TRBJ2-7,.,TGTGCCAGCAGCTTATGGGCCGGCTCCTACGAGCAGTACTTC,CASSLWAGSYEQYF
TRBV5-8,.,TRBJ1-2,.,TGTGCCAGCAGCTTGGCGGCAGGGAAGTATGGCTACACCTTC,CASSLAAGKYGYTF